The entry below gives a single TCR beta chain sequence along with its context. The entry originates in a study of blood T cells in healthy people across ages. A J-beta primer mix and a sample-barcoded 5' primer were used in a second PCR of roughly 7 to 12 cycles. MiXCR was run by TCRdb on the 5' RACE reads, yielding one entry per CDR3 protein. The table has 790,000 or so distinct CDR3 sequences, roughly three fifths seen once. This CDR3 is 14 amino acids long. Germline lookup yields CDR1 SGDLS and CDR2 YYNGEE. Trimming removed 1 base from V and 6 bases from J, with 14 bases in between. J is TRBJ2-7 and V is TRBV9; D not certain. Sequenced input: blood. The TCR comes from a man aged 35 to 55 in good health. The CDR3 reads CASSVKERVAEQYF. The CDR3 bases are TGTGCCAGCAGCGTAAAAGAAAGGGTAGCCGAGCAGTACTTC.